This TCR beta chain emerged from a study of blood T cell repertoires in COVID-19. Study overall: COVID-19 samples from acute and convalescent phases originated in the United States, Italy and Spain.

Participants were placed into cohorts based on the clinical history they reported. Among Cohort 3 donors, those recovered had two negative PCRs, clearance, or symptom resolution. The germline V gene has CDR1 KGHDR and CDR2 SFDVKD. The CDR3 runs to 14 residues. V gave up 3 bases and J gave up 6 bases; unmatched junction bases: 2. Clones were sequenced by immunoSEQ multiplex PCR, and TCRdb holds only the in-frame ones, with some missing. This table holds hundreds of thousands of clones, roughly 87% found once. This receptor was taken from a woman aged 40 to 55 who had recovered from COVID-19. The genes are TRBV24-1 and TRBJ2-2; 8 nucleotides match TRBD2. Sequencing was performed on PBMCs or T cells enriched from blood (not recorded which). This chain's CDR3 is CATSDREGPGELFF. The CDR3 DNA reads as TGTGCCACCAGTGATCGGGAGGGGCCCGGGGAGCTGTTTTTT.